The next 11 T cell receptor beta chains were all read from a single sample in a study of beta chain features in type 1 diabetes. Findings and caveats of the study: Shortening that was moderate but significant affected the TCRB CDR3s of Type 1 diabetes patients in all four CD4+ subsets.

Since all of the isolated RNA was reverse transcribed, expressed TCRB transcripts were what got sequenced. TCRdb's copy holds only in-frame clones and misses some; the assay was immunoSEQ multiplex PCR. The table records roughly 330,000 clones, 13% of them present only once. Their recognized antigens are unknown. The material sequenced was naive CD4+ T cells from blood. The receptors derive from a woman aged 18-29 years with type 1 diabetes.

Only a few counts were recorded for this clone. The CDR3, as DNA: TGCGCCAGCAGCTTGAAGGGGGGACAGTACTATGGCTACACCTTC. As protein: CASSLKGGQYYGYTF. The gene calls are TRBV5-1 and TRBJ1-2; 7 bases are a match to TRBD1. V lost 1 base to trimming and J lost 3 bases; unmatched junction nucleotides: 6. CDR3 size: 15 residues. Germline V gives CDR1 SGHRS, CDR2 YFSETQ.

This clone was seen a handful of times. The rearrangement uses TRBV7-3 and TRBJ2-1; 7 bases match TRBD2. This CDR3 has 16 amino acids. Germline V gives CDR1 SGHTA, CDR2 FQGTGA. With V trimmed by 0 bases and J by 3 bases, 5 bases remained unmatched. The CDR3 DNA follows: TGTGCCAGCAGCTTAACGAGCGGGGTCGGCTACAATGAGCAGTTCTTC. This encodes CASSLTSGVGYNEQFF.

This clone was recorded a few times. In DNA, the CDR3 is TGTGCCAGCGGTAGTCAAGCGGGCTCCTACGAGCAGTACTTC. Translation: CASGSQAGSYEQYF. This sequence joins TRBV28 and TRBJ2-7; D might be TRBD2 (6 bases). The CDR3 sequence is 14 residues long. V was shortened by 8 bases and J by 0 bases, with 14 bases between the two germline ends. Germline V gives CDR1 MDHEN, CDR2 SYDVKM.

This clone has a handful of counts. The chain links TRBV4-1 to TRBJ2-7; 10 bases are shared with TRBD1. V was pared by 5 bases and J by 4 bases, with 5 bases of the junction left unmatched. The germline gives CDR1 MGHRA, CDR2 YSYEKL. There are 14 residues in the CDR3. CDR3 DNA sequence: TGCGCCAGCAGCTTCCGACAGGGGGCATACGAGCAGTACTTC. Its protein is CASSFRQGAYEQYF.

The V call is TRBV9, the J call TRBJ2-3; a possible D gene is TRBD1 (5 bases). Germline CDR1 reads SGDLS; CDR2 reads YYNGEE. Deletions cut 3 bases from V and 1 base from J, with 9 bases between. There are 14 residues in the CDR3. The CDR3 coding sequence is TGTGCCAGCAGCGGCGACAGTCGCACAGATACGCAGTATTTT. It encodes CASSGDSRTDTQYF.

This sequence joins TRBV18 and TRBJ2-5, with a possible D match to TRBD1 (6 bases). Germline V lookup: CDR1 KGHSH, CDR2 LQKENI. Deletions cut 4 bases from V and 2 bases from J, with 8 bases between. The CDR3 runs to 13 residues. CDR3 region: CASSQGHQETQYF. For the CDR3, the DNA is TGTGCCAGCTCACAGGGACATCAAGAGACCCAGTACTTC.

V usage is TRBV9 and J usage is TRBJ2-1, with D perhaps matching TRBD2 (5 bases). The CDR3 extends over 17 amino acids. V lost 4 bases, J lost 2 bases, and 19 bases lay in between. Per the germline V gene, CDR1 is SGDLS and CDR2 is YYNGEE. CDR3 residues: CASSSTGSGVTYNEQFF. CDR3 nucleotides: TGTGCCAGCAGCTCGACGGGGAGTGGGGTCACCTACAATGAGCAGTTCTTC.

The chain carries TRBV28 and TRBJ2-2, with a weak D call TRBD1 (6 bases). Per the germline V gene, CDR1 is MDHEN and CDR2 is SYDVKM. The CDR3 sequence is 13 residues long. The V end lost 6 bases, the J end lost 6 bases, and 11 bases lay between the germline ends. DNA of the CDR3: TGTGCCAGCAGACAAACAGGGTCCGGGGAGCTGTTTTTT. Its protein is CASRQTGSGELFF.

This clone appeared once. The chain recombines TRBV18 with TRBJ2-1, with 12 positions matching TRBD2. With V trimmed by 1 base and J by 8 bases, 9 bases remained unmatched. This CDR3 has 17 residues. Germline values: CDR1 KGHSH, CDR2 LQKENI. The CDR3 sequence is CASSPRPTSGSYDEQFF. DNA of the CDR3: TGTGCCAGCTCACCACGACCGACTAGCGGGAGTTATGATGAGCAGTTCTTC.

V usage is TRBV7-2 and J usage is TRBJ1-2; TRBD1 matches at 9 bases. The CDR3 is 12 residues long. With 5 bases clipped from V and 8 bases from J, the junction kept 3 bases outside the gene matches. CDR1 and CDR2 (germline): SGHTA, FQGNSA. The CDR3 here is CASSRDRVGYTF. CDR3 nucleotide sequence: TGTGCCAGCAGCAGGGACAGGGTGGGCTACACCTTC. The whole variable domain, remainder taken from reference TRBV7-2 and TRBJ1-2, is GAGVSQSPSNKVTEKGKDVELRCDPISGHTALYWYRQSLGQGLEFLIYFQGNSAPDKSGLPSDRFSAERTGGSVSTLTIQRTQQEDSAVYLCASSRDRVGYTFGSGTRLTVV.

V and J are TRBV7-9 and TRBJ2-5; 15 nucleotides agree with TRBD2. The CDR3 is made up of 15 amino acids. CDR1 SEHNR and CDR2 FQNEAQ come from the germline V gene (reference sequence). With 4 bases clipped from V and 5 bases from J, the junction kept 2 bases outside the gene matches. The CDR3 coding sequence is TGTGCCAGCAGCTCCGGGACTAGCGGGGGGGAGACCCAGTACTTC. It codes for CASSSGTSGGETQYF.